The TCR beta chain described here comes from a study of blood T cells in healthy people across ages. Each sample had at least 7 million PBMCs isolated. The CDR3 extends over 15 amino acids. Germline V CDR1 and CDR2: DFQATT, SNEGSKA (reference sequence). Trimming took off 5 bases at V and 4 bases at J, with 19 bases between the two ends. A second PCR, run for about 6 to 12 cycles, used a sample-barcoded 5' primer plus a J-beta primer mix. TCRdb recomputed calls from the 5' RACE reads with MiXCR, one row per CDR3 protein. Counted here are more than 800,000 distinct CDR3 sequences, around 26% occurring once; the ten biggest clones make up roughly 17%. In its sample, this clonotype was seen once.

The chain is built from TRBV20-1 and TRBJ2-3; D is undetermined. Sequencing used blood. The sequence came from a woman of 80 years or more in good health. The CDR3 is CSAARPVSGPDTQYF. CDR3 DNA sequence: TGCAGTGCTGCCAGGCCCGTCTCGGGCCCAGATACGCAGTATTTT.